This T cell receptor (beta chain) originates from a study of shared clonotypes between healthy human individuals. About the study: CD4 naive cells filled three plates per donor, CD4 memory three, CD8 naive two and CD8 memory one.

The CDR3 runs to 13 residues. The V and J ends lost 5 bases and 9 bases respectively, with 14 bases between them. Germline CDR1 is MNHEY and CDR2 is SMNVEV (reference sequence). Each sample came from a Caucasian adult donor living in Nashville, Tennessee. Deep was the level at which the assay was run. Original methodology: ImmunoSEQ supplied junction-only sequences lacking quality scores, so filtering was different. The repertoire was sequenced with immunoSEQ multiplex PCR; TCRdb's copy has only in-frame clones and lacks some. V and J calls and clone size follow that table, whereas D and trimming were derived from the DNA. The table shows 550,000 to 800,000 clones, with roughly 87% occurring only once.

Specimen: memory CD8+ T cells from PBMCs. Subset of the sample: CD45RO+ cells pooled with CCR7-negative TemRA cells. The clonotype originates from a man between 18 and 35 years old in good health. Some clones in this sample may be carry-over from other donors' samples. The V gene is TRBV27, the J gene TRBJ2-1; TRBD1 is a possible D gene (5 bases). The CDR3 loop is CASSAQLDSEQFF. The CDR3 nucleotides read TGTGCCAGCAGTGCGCAGCTAGACAGTGAGCAGTTCTTC.